Listed here are 25 T cell receptor beta chains from one sample, sequenced in a study of control samples from healthy donors and cancer patients. Assay: immunoSEQ multiplex PCR; the TCRdb copy retains only in-frame clones and omits some. Here the sample spans 30,000 to 40,000 clones, more than 85% being singletons. The sequencing input was PBMCs. All receptors derive from a woman aged 40 to 50 with lung cancer.

The chain is built from TRBV9 and TRBJ2-2; D gene ambiguous. The V gene's germline CDR1 is SGDLS and CDR2 YYNGEE. CDR3 length: 12 residues. Deletions cut 2 bases from V and 1 base from J, with 0 bases between. CDR3 loop: CASSVNTGELFF. CDR3 coding DNA: TGTGCCAGCAGCGTGAACACCGGGGAGCTGTTTTTT.

This clone turned up a few times. V is TRBV18 and J is TRBJ2-7, with D perhaps matching TRBD2 (5 bases). V lost 2 bases and J lost 2, with 10 bases in between. The germline V gene encodes CDR1 KGHSH and CDR2 LQKENI. This CDR3 region has 14 residues. CDR3 sequence reads: CASSPRTGTYEQYF. CDR3 nucleotide sequence: TGTGCCAGCTCACCAAGGACTGGAACCTACGAGCAGTACTTC.

The chain couples TRBV5-1 to TRBJ1-5; a weak D match, TRBD1 (6 bases). The germline V gene encodes CDR1 SGHRS and CDR2 YFSETQ. V was trimmed by 0 bases and J by 5 bases, leaving 12 bases between them. The CDR3 extends over 15 amino acids. CDR3 DNA: TGCGCCAGCAGCTTGGTAGGAGGGGGAGATCAGCCCCAGCATTTT. This sequence encodes CASSLVGGGDQPQHF.

The chain recombines TRBV18 with TRBJ2-3, with 11 bases that match TRBD2. The CDR3 runs to 15 residues. Trimming removed 4 bases from V and 9 bases from J; junction bases left unmatched: 9. Germline V gene data show CDR1 as KGHSH and CDR2 as LQKENI. The CDR3 region is CASSLSSGGRETQYF. As DNA, the CDR3 is TGTGCCAGCTCACTATCTAGCGGGGGGAGAGAGACGCAGTATTTT. Filled out from reference TRBV18 and TRBJ2-3, the complete variable domain reads NAGVMQNPRHLVRRRGQEARLRCSPMKGHSHVYWYRQLPEEGLKFMVYLQKENIIDESGMPKERFSAEFPKEGPSILRIQQVVRGDSAAYFCASSLSSGGRETQYFGPGTRLTVL.

The CDR3 DNA is TGTGCCAGCAGCTTATCAGGGGCACGGGAGCAGTTCTTC. Translated, it gives CASSLSGAREQFF. The chain carries TRBV11-1 and TRBJ2-1; weak D call: TRBD1 (6 bases). Germline assignment: CDR1 SGHAT and CDR2 FQDESV (reference sequence). Trimming removed 2 bases at V and 10 bases at J, with 12 bases between. The CDR3 has 13 residues.

The chain combines TRBV5-4 with TRBJ2-1, with no clear D. V gave up 0 bases and J gave up 6 bases, with 7 bases separating them. This CDR3 has 13 residues. Looked up from germline, CDR1 is SGHNT and CDR2 is YYREEE (reference sequence). CDR3 residues: CASSLEYSNEQFF. For the CDR3, the DNA is TGTGCCAGCAGCTTGGAATACAGCAATGAGCAGTTCTTC.

This rearrangement joins TRBV20-1 to TRBJ2-7, with no clear D. The germline V and J ends were trimmed by 3 bases and 0 bases, with 6 bases remaining between them. The CDR3 length is 12 residues. Germline assignment: CDR1 DFQATT and CDR2 SNEGSKA (reference sequence). As DNA, the CDR3 is TGCAGTGCTAGTCTGATCTCCTACGAGCAGTACTTC. Residues: CSASLISYEQYF.

The chain couples TRBV4-2 to TRBJ2-7, with D possibly TRBD1 on 7 matching bases. The germline gives CDR1 LGHNA, CDR2 YNFKEQ. This CDR3 has 16 residues. V was cut by 4 bases and J by 7 bases, with 23 bases left in between. The CDR3 DNA sequence: TGTGCCAGCAGCCCCCGAGGTGTGGAGGGGGCGGGTGAGCAGTACTTC. Its translation: CASSPRGVEGAGEQYF.

This rearrangement joins TRBV4-3 to TRBJ2-5; a possible D gene is TRBD1 (6 bases). CDR3 size: 15 residues. Trimming pared 1 base from V and 5 bases from J, leaving 14 bases between. Germline V CDR1 and CDR2: LGHNA, YSLEER. The CDR3 nucleotides read TGCGCCAGCAGCCAAGCCGCAGGGGTCGGGGAGACCCAGTACTTC. It is translated as CASSQAAGVGETQYF.

The sample holds one count of this clone. The rearrangement uses TRBV20-1 and TRBJ1-2; 7 positions agree with TRBD1. CDR1 and CDR2 (germline): DFQATT, SNEGSKA (reference sequence). Trimming at V came to 5 bases and at J to 6 bases, leaving 3 bases not matched to a gene. This CDR3 has 11 amino acids. The CDR3 nucleotides are TGCAGTGCTTTCGGGACAGATGGCTACACCTTC. Translated, it gives CSAFGTDGYTF.

The chain uses TRBV7-8 and TRBJ2-7; D might be TRBD2 (6 bases). The CDR3 has 15 amino acids. Between the trimmed V and J ends, which lost 1 base and 5 bases, there was a span of 15 bases. Germline assignment: CDR1 SGHVS and CDR2 FQNEAQ. The CDR3 coding sequence is TGTGCCAGCAGCTTAGGAGGCGGGGCCGGGAACGAGCAGTACTTC. As protein: CASSLGGGAGNEQYF.

The chain joins TRBV29-1 to TRBJ1-1, with 11 bases aligning to TRBD1. Germline V gene sequence: CDR1 SQVTM, CDR2 ANQGSEA. This CDR3 is 14 amino acids long. V shed 7 bases, J shed 1 base, and the junction held 5 bases outside the gene matches. CDR3: CSAGQGAGNTEAFF. The CDR3 bases are TGCAGCGCAGGACAGGGGGCAGGGAACACTGAAGCTTTCTTT.

The chain uses TRBV30 and TRBJ1-2; perhaps TRBD1 as D (6 bases). The CDR3 is made up of 15 amino acids. CDR1 and CDR2 (germline): GTSNPN, SVGIG (reference sequence). The ends were cut back, 2 bases at V and 14 bases at J, with 27 bases in the middle. Here the CDR3 DNA reads TGTGCCTGGAGTTCCGGGTTTGGGGACATCGGGCCCGGGACCTTC. Protein: CAWSSGFGDIGPGTF. The full variable domain, in which reference TRBV30 and TRBJ1-2 provide the parts outside the CDR3, is SQTIHQWPATLVQPVGSPLSLECTVEGTSNPNLYWYRQAAGRGLQLLFYSVGIGQISSEVPQNLSASRPQDRQFILSSKKLLLSDSGFYLCAWSSGFGDIGPGTFGSGTRLTVV.

The chain couples TRBV6-2 or TRBV6-3 to TRBJ2-3, with 10 nucleotides matching TRBD1. V trimming: 6 bases; J trimming: 4 bases; junction bases outside the gene matches: 7. Germline V gives CDR1 MNHEY, CDR2 SVGEGT. CDR3 length equals 15 residues. The CDR3 loop is CASSRATGGADTQYF. CDR3 DNA sequence: TGTGCCAGCAGCCGAGCGACAGGGGGCGCAGATACGCAGTATTTT.

DNA for the CDR3: TGTGCCAGCAGTGAGACTAGCGGGACTCAAGATACGCAGTATTTT. Amino acids: CASSETSGTQDTQYF. V gene TRBV6-1 combines with J gene TRBJ2-3; 11 bases agree with TRBD2. CDR3 length: 15 residues. The junction had 4 bases not matched to a gene; V was cut back by 3 bases and J by 5 bases. CDR1 and CDR2 (germline): MNHNS, SASEGT.

This clone was detected once. The chain couples TRBV2 to TRBJ2-7; 12 bases are shared with TRBD2. The CDR3 contains 14 residues. In germline, CDR1 is SNHLY, CDR2 FYNNEI. Germline trimming cut 7 bases from V and 3 bases from J; bases unmatched to any gene: 4. This CDR3 reads CASISLAGGYEQYF. The DNA of the CDR3 is TGTGCCAGCATATCACTAGCGGGGGGCTACGAGCAGTACTTC. Together with reference TRBV2 and TRBJ2-7, the CDR3 gives the full variable domain: EPEVTQTPSHQVTQMGQEVILRCVPISNHLYFYWYRQILGQKVEFLVSFYNNEISEKSEIFDDQFSVERPDGSNFTLKIRSTKLEDSAMYFCASISLAGGYEQYFGPGTRLTVT.

The rearrangement uses TRBV12-3 or TRBV12-4 and TRBJ2-7, with D hard to call. The V gene lost 3 bases and the J gene lost 1 base, with 7 bases spanning the gap. The CDR3 is made up of 13 amino acids. The CDR3 reads CASSFHVSYEQYF. The CDR3 bases are TGTGCCAGCAGTTTTCATGTGTCCTACGAGCAGTACTTC.

V usage is TRBV5-1 and J usage is TRBJ1-4; D might be TRBD1 (5 bases). CDR3 length equals 15 residues. Germline V lookup: CDR1 SGHRS, CDR2 YFSETQ. The V and J ends lost 4 bases and 3 bases respectively, with 13 bases between them. The CDR3 reads CASSPGGNPNEKLFF. The CDR3 nucleotides are TGCGCCAGCAGCCCGGGGGGGAACCCTAATGAAAAACTGTTTTTT.

A remark on this clone: The junction differs from germline at one of its ends, possibly a read error. This chain joins TRBV7-8 and TRBJ2-1; 12 bases are a match to TRBD1. CDR1 is SGHVS, CDR2 FQNEAQ, per germline. CDR3 size: 15 residues. CDR3 bases: TGTGCCAGCAGCCTTGGGACAGGGGGCTTGGATGAGCAGCTCTTC. It specifies CASSLGTGGLDEQLF.

V usage is TRBV24-1 and J usage is TRBJ2-2; tentatively, D is TRBD2 (7 bases). The CDR3 sequence is 17 residues long. Trimming removed 0 bases from V and 7 bases from J, with 17 bases in between. CDR1 and CDR2 from the germline V gene are KGHDR and SFDVKD. The CDR3 DNA follows: TGTGCCACCAGTGATTTGGACGGGGCGGGGGCGTACGGGGAGCTGTTTTTT. This codes for CATSDLDGAGAYGELFF.

This clone was counted only a few times. This chain connects TRBV11-2 to TRBJ1-1; no clear D. The CDR3 has 16 amino acids. V shed 0 bases and J shed 0 bases, with 11 bases lying between them. Germline V gene data show CDR1 as SGHAT and CDR2 as FQNNGV. CDR3 DNA sequence: TGTGCCAGCAGCTTAGAATTCGGCCGGATGAACACTGAAGCTTTCTTT. Its protein product is CASSLEFGRMNTEAFF.

The genes are TRBV7-8 and TRBJ2-1, with D possibly being TRBD1 (6 bases). CDR1 is SGHVS and CDR2 is FQNEAQ in the germline V gene. Trimming took 5 bases from V and 0 from J, leaving 14 bases between them. The CDR3 consists of 16 residues. As DNA, the CDR3 is TGTGCCAGCAGCCCCTACAGGGAAAGCTCCTACAATGAGCAGTTCTTC. It encodes CASSPYRESSYNEQFF.

The chain combines TRBV6-1 with TRBJ1-2; D not certain. The V gene lost 4 bases and the J gene lost 8 bases, with 14 bases spanning the gap. This CDR3 spans 13 amino acids. Germline assignment: CDR1 MNHNS and CDR2 SASEGT. For the CDR3, the DNA is TGTGCCAGCAGTGGAGCGGGTGTCGGGGGCTACACCTTC. This translates into CASSGAGVGGYTF.

The chain joins TRBV14 to TRBJ1-2; D uncertain. V lost 5 bases and J lost 1, with 8 bases in between. The CDR3 loop spans 13 amino acids. Germline CDR1 and CDR2: SGHDN and FVKESK. For the CDR3, the DNA is TGTGCCAGCAGCGTAAGATTTAACTATGGCTACACCTTC. Encoded protein: CASSVRFNYGYTF.

This chain connects TRBV7-2 to TRBJ1-2, with TRBD1 matching over 10 bases. The CDR3 has 15 amino acids. The V and J ends lost 1 base and 2 bases, in that order; junction bases with no gene match: 1. Germline lookup yields CDR1 SGHTA and CDR2 FQGNSA. CDR3 sequence reads: CASSLETGGNYGYTF. The CDR3 nucleotides are TGTGCCAGCAGCTTAGAGACAGGGGGCAACTATGGCTACACCTTC.